The T cell receptor (beta chain) under discussion was sequenced for a study of beta chain features in type 1 diabetes. Findings and limits, study-wide: Sampled from patients, naive, central memory and Treg TCRB repertoires appeared more similar than those sampled from healthy donors. The study found moderately but significantly shorter TCRB CDR3s in all four CD4+ subsets of Type 1 diabetes patients. Patients and controls would share equally any PCR tilt toward shorter templates.

Concerning this clone: As yet, its antigen is unknown.

Expressed TCRB transcripts got sequenced, as all isolated RNA was reverse transcribed. Clones were read by immunoSEQ multiplex PCR, and TCRdb kept only the in-frame ones, dropping some. The table records hundreds of thousands of clones, roughly an eighth of them present only once. Donors contributed one heparinised blood draw apiece, averaging approximately 120 mL. A sort by CD45RO/CCR7/CD25/CD127/CD95/CD27 yielded CD4+ naive, central memory, regulatory and stem cell-like memory cells. The CDR3 runs 14 residues. V shed 5 bases and J 3 bases; nucleotides not matched to a gene: 4. Germline CDR1 and CDR2: MNHEY and SVGAGI.

Sequenced material: naive CD4+ T cells from blood. This TCR came from a man between 18 and 35 years old with type 1 diabetes. The rearrangement links TRBV6-5 to TRBJ2-1, with TRBD1 identical over 7 bases. The CDR3 loop is CASSEGQLYNEQFF. The CDR3 DNA is TGTGCCAGCAGTGAGGGACAGCTCTACAATGAGCAGTTCTTC.